Described below is a single T cell receptor (beta chain) sequence and its context. No cognate antigen has been identified for it. Its ends do not fully match the called genes, so a read error is possible. This entry comes from a study of tumor-infiltrating lymphocytes in primary liver carcinoma (dated by TCRdb to the late 2010s). Study-wide context: The five patients, three men and two women aged 30 to 69 years, had hepatocellular carcinoma (four) or combined HCC and intrahepatic cholangiocarcinoma (one). The tumors of the five patients were staged as T1-T3 N0M0, with maximum diameters ranging from roughly 4 to 11 cm. Each sample produced roughly 3.5 to 7.13 million productive TCRbeta reads, and read depth showed no significant difference between tissue types. Across five regions of each liver tumor, along with adjacent normal tissue and blood, the study brought together TCRbeta repertoire sequencing, expression microarrays and whole-exome sequencing. A total of some 35 specimens from 5 patients went through TCRbeta repertoire sequencing, namely 25 tumor regions, 5 adjacent noncancerous liver tissues and 5 peripheral blood samples. The approximately 24 tumor region samples were profiled with Agilent mRNA microarrays so that TCRbeta repertoire diversity could be related to the local molecular phenotype. Reproducibility between technical replicate repertoires was high, with correlation coefficients above 0.95 and mean shared-clone rates roughly 0.87.

Total RNA and DNA were co-extracted from around 18-30 mg of bulk tissue with the AllPrep DNA/RNA mini kit, without cell sorting. Between November 2015 and March 2016, roughly 5 patients in China with histopathologically diagnosed primary liver carcinoma had their tumors surgically resected. At the time of sampling, the patients were treatment-naive and had chronic HBV infection. Each tumor was sampled at five spatially separated regions: the tumor centre plus the superior, inferior, left-lateral and right-lateral poles. Histology showed that every tumor sample contained more than 75% viable tumor cells. Pieces of fresh tumor and adjacent tissue were cut in half, with one half kept in RNAlater at -80 degrees C and the other half sent for histology. Findings and caveats that apply to the study as a whole: Only the TCR beta chain was sequenced, which likely underestimates true repertoire diversity because unpaired alpha chains were not captured. Comparison of CD4+ and CD8+ T cell repertoires was precluded by the use of bulk unsorted samples. With just five patients in the study, the authors point out that the findings should be validated in a larger study. Pairs of tumor regions showed greater repertoire overlap (mean about 35%) than tumor-adjacent pairs (roughly 17%) or tumor-blood pairs (approximately 15%), which is consistent with antigen-driven expansion. The top 250 clones made up a significantly larger repertoire fraction in tumors than in blood (p = 0.039). Only about 8-25% of top clones were present in all five regions of a tumor, suggesting spatial heterogeneity of tumor-infiltrating T cells.

Taken from the germline V gene (reference sequence), the CDR1 and CDR2 loops are LNHDA and SQIVND. The CDR3 goes from the cysteine to the phenylalanine over 15 residues. CDR3 DNA only is kept here, 45 bases in frame from base 1. TCRbeta-specific cDNA was reverse-transcribed from approximately 460 ng total RNA using a constant-region primer and ProtoScript II reverse transcriptase. The TCRbeta libraries were prepared through three rounds of nested multiplex PCR following a slightly modified ARM-PCR procedure. Each of the first two PCR rounds ran for approximately 11 cycles using multiplex TRBV1-TRBV30 forward primers together with a Cbeta reverse primer. Sample barcodes and Illumina adapters were added in a final 25-cycle PCR using Deep VentR polymerase. Amplicons of 200-500 bp were gel-purified with a QIAquick gel extraction kit before sequencing. An Illumina HiSeq 2500 was used to sequence the TCRbeta amplicons with 250-bp paired-end reads. The paper's processing steps were these. Quality trimming of reads was performed with Trimmomatic v0.33, and paired reads were merged with FLASH v1.2.11 so that full CDR3 sequences could be recovered. MiGEC v1.2.1b assigned V, D and J germline segments to the rearranged TCRbeta sequences. Clonotype statistics, along with Shannon-Wiener diversity indices, were calculated using VDJtools v1.0.0. Except for diversity analysis, only the 250 most abundant clonotypes of each sample were used in subsequent analyses to reduce sampling bias. TCRdb reran the public reads through fastp at Q25 and MiXCR, keeping productive beta chains. Identical CDR3 proteins give one entry, which carries the most common genes and DNA. The V and J calls, along with clone size, are taken from TCRdb and not from the paper's own processing. The sample data list more than 85,000 distinct CDR3 sequences, and 82% of these were observed just once. About a fifth of the sample is taken by the ten largest.

This sequence originates from a man aged 35-49 years with primary liver carcinoma and hepatitis B virus infection. The chain links TRBV19 with TRBJ2-2, with no reliable assignment of the D segment. The sample was liver tumor tissue from sampling region 3. In the paper's terms, the cell subset or site label means: tumor region T3, left-lateral pole. The CDR3 sequence is CVSSMKISPLTELFF. The DNA reads TGTGTCAGTAGTATGAAAATCAGCCCTTTGACGGAGCTGTTTTTT.